The 7 T cell receptor beta chains listed next were all sequenced from one sample in a study of T cells after yellow fever vaccination. MiXCR, run by TCRdb on the 5' RACE reads, gives a single entry per CDR3 protein. Among some 500,000 distinct CDR3 sequences listed, about 13% were seen once. Sample: PBMCs, taken on the day of the yellow fever booster vaccination. These TCRs come from a man aged 25-45 years who received the YFV17D yellow fever vaccine.

J is TRBJ2-1 and V is TRBV5-1; perhaps TRBD2 as D (5 bases). The CDR3 is 14 amino acids. Germline V gives CDR1 SGHRS, CDR2 YFSETQ. V lost 6 bases and J 5 bases, leaving 15 bases between the germline ends. The CDR3 is CASIRLPGHNEQFF. CDR3 nucleotides: TGCGCCAGCATCAGACTACCCGGCCACAATGAGCAGTTCTTC.

V is TRBV7-2 and J is TRBJ2-1; 7 bases align to TRBD2. The germline V gene has CDR1 SGHTA and CDR2 FQGNSA. Trimming took 7 bases from V and 6 from J; bases not matched to a gene: 6. This CDR3 has 13 amino acids. This CDR3 reads CASTNWGGNEQFF. DNA for the CDR3: TGTGCCAGCACCAATTGGGGGGGCAATGAGCAGTTCTTC.

This clonotype appeared a few times. The J gene is TRBJ2-5, the V gene TRBV5-1; a possible D gene is TRBD1 (6 bases). Germline V gene sequence: CDR1 SGHRS, CDR2 YFSETQ. V lost 3 bases and J lost 8, with 14 bases in between. The CDR3 is 13 amino acids. DNA of the CDR3: TGCGCCAGCAGCTCCCGACAGGACGACACCCAGTACTTC. Translation gives CASSSRQDDTQYF.

This clonotype was counted only a few times. The chain carries TRBV21-1 and TRBJ2-3; TRBD2 reflects the table's D call only, with no check against the DNA. TRBV21-1 is designated a pseudogene. The CDR3 spans 15 residues. In DNA form, the CDR3 reads TGTGCCAGCAGCAAAACTGGTTTCCCTCCAGATACGCAGTATTTT. This encodes CASSKTGFPPDTQYF.

This sequence joins TRBV3-1 and TRBJ2-1; D possibly corresponds to TRBD1 (6 bases). Trimming removed 0 bases from V and 4 bases from J, with 10 bases in between. The CDR3 has 15 amino acids. Germline loops: CDR1 LGHDT, CDR2 YNNKEL (reference sequence). CDR3 nucleotide sequence: TGTGCCAGCAGCCAAGAGTGGGACACTTACAATGAGCAGTTCTTC. It specifies CASSQEWDTYNEQFF.

There are a few counts of this clonotype. The chain couples TRBV7-9 to TRBJ2-1, with TRBD2 identical over 14 bases. Trimming removed 5 bases from V and 6 bases from J; junction bases left unmatched: 9. The CDR3 is made up of 17 amino acids. Germline V gene data show CDR1 as SEHNR and CDR2 as FQNEAQ (reference sequence). The CDR3 DNA is TGTGCCAGCAGCCCCGAGACTAGCGGGAGGGTAGGCAATGAGCAGTTCTTC. Translated, it gives CASSPETSGRVGNEQFF.

This clonotype has just a few counts. The CDR3 region has the DNA TGTGCCCGCCGTGGCAGCGGGGGGTTCACAGATACGCAGTATTTT. Translated, it gives CARRGSGGFTDTQYF. The chain has TRBV30 and TRBJ2-3; 9 bases map to TRBD2. This CDR3 contains 15 residues. V lost 8 bases, J lost 2 bases, and 11 bases stayed unmatched. Germline V gene sequence: CDR1 GTSNPN, CDR2 SVGIG (reference sequence). The entire variable domain, with the rest obtained from reference TRBV30 and TRBJ2-3, is as follows: SQTIHQWPATLVQPVGSPLSLECTVEGTSNPNLYWYRQAAGRGLQLLFYSVGIGQISSEVPQNLSASRPQDRQFILSSKKLLLSDSGFYLCARRGSGGFTDTQYFGPGTRLTVL.